These T cell receptor beta chains were read from a single sample in a study of T cells after yellow fever vaccination. One entry per CDR3 protein, called by TCRdb with MiXCR from the 5' RACE reads. The top ten clones hold approximately 16% of a sample with hundreds of thousands of distinct CDR3 sequences, roughly 6.2% of them seen once. The sequenced sample was PBMCs, obtained 5 days after the yellow fever booster vaccination. The receptor source for this set is a man aged 25 to 40 who received the YFV17D yellow fever vaccine. CDR3s include the opening cysteine and the closing phenylalanine or tryptophan. D genes are given only for firm matches.

TRBJ2-1	TRBV4-3	.	CASSQENEQFF
TRBJ2-4	TRBV14	.	CASSQNSGGNIQYF
TRBJ2-1	TRBV29-1	TRBD1	CSVEDRGHHNEQFF
TRBJ2-3	TRBV5-1	TRBD1	CASSVQGGEVTDTQYF
TRBJ2-7	TRBV5-1	.	CASSFGQIYEQYF
TRBJ2-7	TRBV29-1	TRBD2	CSVSPFSGRSWVEQYF
TRBJ2-7	TRBV27	.	CASSFRETYEQYF
TRBJ2-1	TRBV29-1	TRBD2	CSTVGGTQYNEQFF
TRBJ2-1	TRBV20-1	TRBD2	CSAPGLARYNEQFF
TRBJ1-5	TRBV20-1	.	CSARTGDQPQHF
TRBJ2-7	TRBV7-8	.	CASSLDLGGDIGYEQYF
TRBJ2-3	TRBV6-1	.	CASRLVIGSSTDTQYF
TRBJ2-1	TRBV4-2	.	CASSQDGGEDEQFF
TRBJ2-7	TRBV29-1	.	CSVDLAPKGEQYF
TRBJ2-2	TRBV9	.	CASSPGTSTGELFF
TRBJ2-6	TRBV5-1	.	CASGTGSSGANVLTF
TRBJ2-7	TRBV7-2	TRBD2	CASSLVTSGGYEQYF
TRBJ2-5	TRBV5-1	.	CASSLAVGQRPQYF
TRBJ2-1	TRBV10-3	TRBD2	CAISPGLALNEQFF
TRBJ2-2	TRBV5-1	.	CASSLAGQGNTGELFF
TRBJ2-1	TRBV7-9	TRBD2	CASSLGLAGEAEFF
TRBJ2-1	TRBV29-1	.	CSSPGPSPGNEQFF
TRBJ2-1	TRBV15	TRBD2	CATSREGRGGTHEQFF
TRBJ1-1	TRBV10-3	.	CAISGDGGVNTEAFF
TRBJ2-1	TRBV7-2	.	CASSSTLVSEQFF
TRBJ2-5	TRBV5-4	.	CASSLEIGTQYF